This T cell receptor beta chain was captured by sequencing in a study of blood T cell repertoires in COVID-19. Recruits, aged roughly 18 to 89 years, lived in some 25 US areas. Repertoires were generated with immunoSEQ multiplex PCR, while TCRdb's copy carries only in-frame clones and drops some. The sample has around 200,000 clones, more than 80% seen once. V was shortened by 0 bases and J by 7 bases, with 13 bases between the two germline ends. In germline, CDR1 is MNHEY, CDR2 SVGAGI. The CDR3 runs to 15 residues. The sequence was obtained from a woman aged 40 to 50 with acute COVID-19. The V gene is TRBV6-5, the J gene TRBJ1-5, with D unclear. Sample: PBMCs or T cells enriched from blood (not recorded which). The CDR3 sequence: CASSYSFFGSQPQHF. The CDR3, as DNA: TGTGCCAGCAGTTACTCGTTCTTCGGGAGCCAGCCCCAGCATTTT.